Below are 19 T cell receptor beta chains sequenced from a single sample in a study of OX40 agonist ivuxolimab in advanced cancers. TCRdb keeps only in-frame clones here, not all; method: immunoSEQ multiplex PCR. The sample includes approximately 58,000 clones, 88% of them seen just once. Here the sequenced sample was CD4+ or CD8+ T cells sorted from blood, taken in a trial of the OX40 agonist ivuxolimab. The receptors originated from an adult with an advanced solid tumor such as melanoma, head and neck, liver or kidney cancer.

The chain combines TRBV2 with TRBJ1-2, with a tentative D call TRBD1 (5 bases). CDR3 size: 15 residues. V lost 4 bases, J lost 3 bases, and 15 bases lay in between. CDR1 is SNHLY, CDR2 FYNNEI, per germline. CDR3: CASSASRVFHYGYTF. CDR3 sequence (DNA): TGTGCCAGCAGTGCGTCCAGGGTATTTCACTATGGCTACACCTTC. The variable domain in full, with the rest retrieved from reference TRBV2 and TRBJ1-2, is EPEVTQTPSHQVTQMGQEVILRCVPISNHLYFYWYRQILGQKVEFLVSFYNNEISEKSEIFDDQFSVERPDGSNFTLKIRSTKLEDSAMYFCASSASRVFHYGYTFGSGTRLTVV.

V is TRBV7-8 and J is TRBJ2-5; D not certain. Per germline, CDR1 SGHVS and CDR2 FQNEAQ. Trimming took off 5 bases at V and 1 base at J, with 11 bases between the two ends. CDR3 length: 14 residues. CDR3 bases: TGTGCCAGCAGCCTTGGGAAGGCCCAAGAGACCCAGTACTTC. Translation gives CASSLGKAQETQYF. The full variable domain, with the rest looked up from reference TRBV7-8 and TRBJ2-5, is GAGVSQSPRYKVAKRGQDVALRCDPISGHVSLFWYQQALGQGPEFLTYFQNEAQLDKSGLPSDRFFAERPEGSVSTLKIQRTQQEDSAVYLCASSLGKAQETQYFGPGTRLLVL.

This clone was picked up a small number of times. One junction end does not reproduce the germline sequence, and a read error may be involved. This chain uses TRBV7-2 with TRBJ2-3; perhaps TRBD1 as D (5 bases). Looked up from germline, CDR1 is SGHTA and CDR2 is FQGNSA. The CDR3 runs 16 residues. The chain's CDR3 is CASSPLDRAPTHTQYF. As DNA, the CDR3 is TGTGCCAGCAGCCCCCTCGACAGAGCCCCCACACATACGCAGTATTTT.

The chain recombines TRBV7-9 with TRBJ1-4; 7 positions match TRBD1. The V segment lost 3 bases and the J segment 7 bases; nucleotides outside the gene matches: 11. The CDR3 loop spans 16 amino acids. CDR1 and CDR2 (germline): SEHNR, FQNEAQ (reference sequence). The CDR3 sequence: CASSLDRSGGSEKLFF. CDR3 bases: TGTGCCAGCAGCTTGGATAGATCAGGGGGAAGTGAAAAACTGTTTTTT.

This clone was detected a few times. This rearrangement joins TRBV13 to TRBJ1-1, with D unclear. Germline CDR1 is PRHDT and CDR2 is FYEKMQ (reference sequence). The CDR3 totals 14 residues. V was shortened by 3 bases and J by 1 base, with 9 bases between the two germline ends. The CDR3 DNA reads TGTGCCAGCAGCTTCTCGACCGCGAACACTGAAGCTTTCTTT. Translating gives CASSFSTANTEAFF.

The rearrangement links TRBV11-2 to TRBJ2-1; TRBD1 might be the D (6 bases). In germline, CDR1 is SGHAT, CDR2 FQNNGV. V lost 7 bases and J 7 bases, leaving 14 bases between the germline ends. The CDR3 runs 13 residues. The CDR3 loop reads CASMVGDNNEQFF. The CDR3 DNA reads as TGTGCCAGCATGGTAGGGGACAATAATGAGCAGTTCTTC.

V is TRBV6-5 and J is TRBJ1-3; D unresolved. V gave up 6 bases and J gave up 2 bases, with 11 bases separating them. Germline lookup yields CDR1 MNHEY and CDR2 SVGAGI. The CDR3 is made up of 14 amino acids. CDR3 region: CASSYDGTGNTIYF. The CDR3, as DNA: TGTGCCAGCAGCTATGACGGAACTGGAAACACCATATATTTT.

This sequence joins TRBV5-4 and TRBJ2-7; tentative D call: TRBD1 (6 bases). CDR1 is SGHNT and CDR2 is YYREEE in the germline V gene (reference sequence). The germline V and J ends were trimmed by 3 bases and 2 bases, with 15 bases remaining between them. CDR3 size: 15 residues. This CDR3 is CASSSLGQGTYEQYF. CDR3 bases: TGTGCCAGCAGCTCCCTCGGGCAGGGGACCTACGAGCAGTACTTC. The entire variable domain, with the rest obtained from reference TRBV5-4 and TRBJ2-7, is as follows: ETGVTQSPTHLIKTRGQQVTLRCSSQSGHNTVSWYQQALGQGPQFIFQYYREEENGRGNFPPRFSGLQFPNYSSELNVNALELDDSALYLCASSSLGQGTYEQYFGPGTRLTVT.

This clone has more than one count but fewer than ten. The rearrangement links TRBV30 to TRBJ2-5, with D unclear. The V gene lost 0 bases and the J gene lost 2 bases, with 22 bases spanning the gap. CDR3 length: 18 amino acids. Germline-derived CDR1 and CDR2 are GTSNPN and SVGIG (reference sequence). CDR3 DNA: TGTGCCTGGAGTGTACCGGATCGGAATCCAAAACTGCAAGAGACCCAGTACTTC. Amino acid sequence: CAWSVPDRNPKLQETQYF.

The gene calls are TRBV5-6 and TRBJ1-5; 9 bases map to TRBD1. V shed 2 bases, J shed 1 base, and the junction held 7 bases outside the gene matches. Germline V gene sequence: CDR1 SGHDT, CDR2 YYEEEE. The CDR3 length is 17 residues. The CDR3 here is CASSFQGQGGSNQPQHF. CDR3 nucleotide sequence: TGTGCCAGCAGCTTTCAGGGACAGGGTGGAAGCAATCAGCCCCAGCATTTT.

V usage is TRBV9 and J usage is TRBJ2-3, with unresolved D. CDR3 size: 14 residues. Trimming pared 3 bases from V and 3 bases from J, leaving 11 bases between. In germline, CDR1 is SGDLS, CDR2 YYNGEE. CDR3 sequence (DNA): TGTGCCAGCAGCGGAGCAAGACGGACAGATACGCAGTATTTT. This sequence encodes CASSGARRTDTQYF.

This CDR3 is CASSQQGASNQPQHF. CDR3 DNA sequence: TGTGCCAGCAGTCAACAGGGGGCGAGCAATCAGCCCCAGCATTTT. The chain carries TRBV6-6 and TRBJ1-5; 9 bases fit TRBD1. Germline V gene data show CDR1 as MNHNY and CDR2 as SVGAGI (reference sequence). The V and J ends lost 5 bases and 1 base, in that order; junction bases with no gene match: 3. The CDR3 totals 15 residues.

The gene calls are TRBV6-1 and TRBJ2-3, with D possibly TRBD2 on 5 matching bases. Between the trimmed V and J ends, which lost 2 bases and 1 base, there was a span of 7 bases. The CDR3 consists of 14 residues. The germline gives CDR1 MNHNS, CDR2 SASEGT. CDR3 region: CASSESRGTDTQYF. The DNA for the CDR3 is TGTGCCAGCAGTGAATCGAGGGGCACAGATACGCAGTATTTT.

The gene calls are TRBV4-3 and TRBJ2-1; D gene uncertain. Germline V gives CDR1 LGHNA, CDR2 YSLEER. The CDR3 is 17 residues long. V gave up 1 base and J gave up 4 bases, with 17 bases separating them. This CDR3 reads CASSQVAFGLGYNEQFF. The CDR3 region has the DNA TGCGCCAGCAGCCAAGTTGCCTTCGGTTTGGGTTACAATGAGCAGTTCTTC.

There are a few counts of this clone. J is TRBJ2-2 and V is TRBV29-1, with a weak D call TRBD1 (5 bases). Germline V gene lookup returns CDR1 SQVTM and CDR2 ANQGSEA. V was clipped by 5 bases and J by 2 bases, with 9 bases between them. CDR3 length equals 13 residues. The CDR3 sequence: CSVTGQNTGELFF. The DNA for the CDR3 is TGCAGCGTTACAGGACAAAACACCGGGGAGCTGTTTTTT.

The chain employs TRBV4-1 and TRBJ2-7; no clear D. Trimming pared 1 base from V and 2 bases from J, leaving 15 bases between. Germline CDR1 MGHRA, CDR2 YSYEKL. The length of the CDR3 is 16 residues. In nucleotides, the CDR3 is TGCGCCAGCAGCCAAGTAGGTCAGGATTTACCCTACGAGCAGTACTTC. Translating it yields CASSQVGQDLPYEQYF.

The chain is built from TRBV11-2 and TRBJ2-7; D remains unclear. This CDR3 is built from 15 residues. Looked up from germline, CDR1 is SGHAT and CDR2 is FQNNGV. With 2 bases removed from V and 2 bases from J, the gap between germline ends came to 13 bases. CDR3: CASSLNPDRTYEQYF. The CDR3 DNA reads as TGTGCCAGCAGCTTAAATCCGGACCGTACCTACGAGCAGTACTTC.

The CDR3 region has the DNA TGTGCCAGCGTAATCGGACAGGGGGGGAATCAGCCCCAGCATTTT. Translation gives CASVIGQGGNQPQHF. The rearrangement uses TRBV28 and TRBJ1-5; 10 bases are a match to TRBD1. There are 15 residues in the CDR3. J was trimmed by 4 bases and V by 8 bases; bases with no gene match: 8. The germline CDR1 and CDR2 sequences are MDHEN and SYDVKM.

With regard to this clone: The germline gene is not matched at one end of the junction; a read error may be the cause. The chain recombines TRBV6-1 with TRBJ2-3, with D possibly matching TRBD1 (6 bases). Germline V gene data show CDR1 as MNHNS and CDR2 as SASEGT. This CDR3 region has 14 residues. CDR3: CASSEQGLTDTQCF. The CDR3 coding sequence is TGTGCCAGCAGTGAACAGGGGTTGACAGATACGCAGTGTTTT.